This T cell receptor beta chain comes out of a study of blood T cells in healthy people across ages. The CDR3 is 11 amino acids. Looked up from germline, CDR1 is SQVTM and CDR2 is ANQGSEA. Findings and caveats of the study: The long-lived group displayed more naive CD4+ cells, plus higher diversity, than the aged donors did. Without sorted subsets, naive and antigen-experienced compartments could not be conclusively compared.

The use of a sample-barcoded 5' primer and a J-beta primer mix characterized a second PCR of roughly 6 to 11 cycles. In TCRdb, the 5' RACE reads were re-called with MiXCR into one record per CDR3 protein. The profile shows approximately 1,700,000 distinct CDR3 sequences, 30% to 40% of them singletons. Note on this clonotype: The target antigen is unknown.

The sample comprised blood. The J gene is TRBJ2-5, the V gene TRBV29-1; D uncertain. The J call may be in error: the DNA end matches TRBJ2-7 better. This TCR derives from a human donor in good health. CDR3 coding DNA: TGCAGCGTCCCCTGGTACTCCGAGCAGTACTTC. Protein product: CSVPWYSEQYF.